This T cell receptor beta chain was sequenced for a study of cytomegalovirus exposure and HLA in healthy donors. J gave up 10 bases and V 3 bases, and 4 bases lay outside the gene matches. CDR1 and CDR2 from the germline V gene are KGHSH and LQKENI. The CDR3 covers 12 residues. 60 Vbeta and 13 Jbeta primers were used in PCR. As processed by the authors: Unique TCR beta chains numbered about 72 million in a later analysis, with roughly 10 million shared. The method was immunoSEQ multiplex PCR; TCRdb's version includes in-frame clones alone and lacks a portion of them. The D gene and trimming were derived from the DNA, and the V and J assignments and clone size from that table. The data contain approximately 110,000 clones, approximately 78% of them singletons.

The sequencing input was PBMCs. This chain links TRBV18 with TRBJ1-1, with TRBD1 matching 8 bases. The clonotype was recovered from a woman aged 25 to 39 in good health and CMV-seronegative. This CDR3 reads CASSPDRERAFF. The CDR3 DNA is TGTGCCAGCTCACCGGACAGGGAGCGAGCTTTCTTT.